The present TCR beta chain was sequenced within a study of response to subunit inactivated influenza vaccine. Worth noting for this clonotype: Its antigen remains unknown.

V was pared by 4 bases and J by 1 base, with 11 bases between. The CDR3 totals 14 residues. CDR1 MNHEY and CDR2 SVGEGT come from the germline V gene. Study-level results: With each seasonal influenza vaccination, the authors suggested, few new T cells are recruited.

Using its own MiXCR run on the RT-PCR reads, TCRdb lists one record per CDR3 protein. Here the sample spans approximately 300,000 distinct CDR3 sequences, 22% being singletons. The gene calls are TRBV6-2 or TRBV6-3 and TRBJ2-7, with unresolved D. The sample in question was PBMCs from blood, obtained around 22 months after vaccination. This receptor was identified in a man in his fifties or sixties who received an inactivated influenza vaccine. The CDR3 here is CASSSLGPSYEQYF. The CDR3 DNA sequence: TGTGCCAGCAGTTCCCTGGGTCCATCCTACGAGCAGTACTTC.